A few counts support the clone carrying this TCR beta chain. Antigen specificity is unknown. TCRdb reprocessed the 5' RACE reads with MiXCR, giving one entry per CDR3 protein. The data show around 250,000 distinct CDR3 sequences, 15% to 20% seen once. The CDR3 totals 16 residues. CDR1 is SGHRS and CDR2 is YFSETQ in the germline V gene. The junction had 5 bases not matched to a gene; V was cut back by 0 bases and J by 1 base. The data stem from a study of T-cell memory formation after mild COVID-19. Study background: TCR clusters were mostly donor specific.

Overall study findings and caveats: Certain responding clones were present in pre-infection memory, suggesting participation of cross-reactive memory. Shrinking CD4+ clones resided mostly in CM and EM, and CD8+ ones in EMRA.

The clonotype originates from a man between 18 and 35 years old who had mild COVID-19 (a few samples of this study predate the infection). Cell type and time point are not known. The chain links TRBV5-1 to TRBJ2-3, with 7 bases lining up with TRBD2. Sequenced sample: PBMCs or a T cell subset sorted from them (not recorded which). The CDR3 coding sequence is TGCGCCAGCAGCTTGGACGCGGGGGAGCGCACAGATACGCAGTATTTT. It codes for CASSLDAGERTDTQYF.